This T cell receptor beta chain derives from a study of cytomegalovirus exposure and HLA in healthy donors. Study context: The same platform was used for the 120 or so validation repertoires as for the 650 to 800 first-cohort repertoires, as reported in a later analysis. Findings and caveats of the study: The study flagged 150 to 200 TCR beta chains as cytomegalovirus-associated. Cytomegalovirus status was reportedly diagnosed by the classifier with high specificity and sensitivity.

Some clones are missing from TCRdb's copy, which holds only in-frame ones; the method was immunoSEQ multiplex PCR. The sample shows 70,000 to 95,000 clones, 93% of them seen only once. In regard to this clone: What it binds is unknown.

V shed 3 bases, J shed 7 bases, and the junction held 3 bases outside the gene matches. Germline V CDR1 and CDR2: SGHRS, YFSETQ. This CDR3 comprises 13 residues. Input material: PBMCs. This rearrangement joins TRBV5-1 to TRBJ2-1; 8 bases line up with TRBD2. The receptor was derived from a woman aged 30 to 39 in good health and CMV-seronegative. The CDR3 here is CASSSGGANEQFF. The CDR3 DNA is TGCGCCAGCAGCTCGGGGGGGGCGAATGAGCAGTTCTTC.